This T cell receptor beta chain derives from a study of molecular identifiers for immune sequencing clone quantification. Study-wide points: Clones above 20 RNA copies held over 97% of effector molecules, under 1% in naive cells.

V lost 4 bases, J lost 7 bases, and 7 bases stayed unmatched. This CDR3 comprises 13 residues. Per germline, CDR1 SQVTM and CDR2 ANQGSEA. Each CDR3 protein gets one entry after TCRdb re-called the PCR reads with MiXCR. The sample includes about half a million distinct CDR3 sequences, around 23% of them seen just once. Worth noting for this clonotype: Its cognate antigen is unknown.

V usage is TRBV29-1 and J usage is TRBJ2-7; 10 bases match TRBD1. Sequenced material: naive CD8+ T cells from blood, with Jurkat cell RNA spiked in. Sample subset: FACS-sorted CD8+CD4-CCR7+CD45RA+ naive T cells. The origin of this receptor is a human donor in good health. Some libraries in this study had Jurkat cell RNA spiked in. In DNA, the CDR3 is TGCAGCGTTGCTGGGACAGGGGTCGGGGAGCAGTACTTC. Its protein product is CSVAGTGVGEQYF.